The following is a T cell receptor beta chain sequence with its context. Its target is not known. For each CDR3 protein, TCRdb gives one entry from its re-call of the 5' RACE reads, without DNA. In all, the sample yields some 440,000 distinct CDR3 sequences. Whole blood without T cell sorting served as the source of isolated total RNA. These data are taken from a study of monozygotic twins with inflammatory bowel disease. Germline V gene data show CDR1 as DFQATT and CDR2 as SNEGSKA (reference sequence). The CDR3 has 13 amino acids. Overall study results and limits: On the inverse Simpson index, IBD patients scored lower for TCRbeta diversity than healthy co-twins.

What was sequenced was blood. The receptor comes from a human donor with ulcerative colitis or Crohn's disease, or a healthy co-twin of an affected twin (not recorded which). The rearrangement joins TRBV20-1 to TRBJ2-3; TCRdb lists TRBD2, though no DNA is available to test this call. CDR3: CSAQRELTDTQYF.